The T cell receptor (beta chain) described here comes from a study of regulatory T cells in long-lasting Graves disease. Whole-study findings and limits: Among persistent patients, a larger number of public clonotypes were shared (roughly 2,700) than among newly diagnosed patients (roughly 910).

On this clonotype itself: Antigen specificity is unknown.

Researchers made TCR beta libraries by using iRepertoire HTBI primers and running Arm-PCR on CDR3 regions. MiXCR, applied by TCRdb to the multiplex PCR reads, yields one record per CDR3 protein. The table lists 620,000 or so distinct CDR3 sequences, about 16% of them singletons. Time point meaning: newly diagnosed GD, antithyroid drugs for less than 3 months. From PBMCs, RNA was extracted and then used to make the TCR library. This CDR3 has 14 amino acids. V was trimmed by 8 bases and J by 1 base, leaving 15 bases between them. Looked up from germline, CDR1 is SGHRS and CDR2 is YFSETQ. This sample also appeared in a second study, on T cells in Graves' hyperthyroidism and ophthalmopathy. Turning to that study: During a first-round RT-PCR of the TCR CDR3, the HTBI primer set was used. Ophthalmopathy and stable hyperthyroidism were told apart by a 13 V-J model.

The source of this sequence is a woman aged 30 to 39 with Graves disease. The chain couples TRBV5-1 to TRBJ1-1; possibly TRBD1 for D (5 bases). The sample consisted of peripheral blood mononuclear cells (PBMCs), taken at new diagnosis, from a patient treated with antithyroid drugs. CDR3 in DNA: TGCGCCAGTAGAGCAGGGCTTGCGAACACTGAAGCTTTCTTT. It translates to CASRAGLANTEAFF.